These T cell receptor beta chains were read from a single sample in a study of blood T cell repertoires in COVID-19. The table came from immunoSEQ multiplex PCR; TCRdb's copy has only in-frame clones and leaves some out. Among 130,000 or so clones listed, about 70% were seen once. Sequenced input: peripheral blood. These receptors all stem from a woman between 70 and 85 years old with acute or convalescent COVID-19. Each CDR3 is given with its conserved first and last residue. The D gene is left open where the match is weak. Expanded clones are given a class, and other clones once, few, many or no size at all.

>NA|TRBJ2-3|TRBV12-3/TRBV12-4|TRBD1
TGTGCCAGCAGTTTGGGACAGTATACGCAGTATTTT
CASSLGQYTQYF
>once|TRBJ1-6|TRBV5-5|NA
TGTGCCAGCAGCTTGGGTAGAGGAAATAATTCACCCCTCCACTTT
CASSLGRGNNSPLHF
>NA|TRBJ2-7|TRBV27|TRBD1
TGTGCCAGCAGTTTATCTTCCGGGACAGCCTACGAGCAGTACTTC
CASSLSSGTAYEQYF
>NA|TRBJ1-5|TRBV5-6|TRBD1
TGTGCCAGCAGCCTTGGAACAGGGGGTACGAGCAATCAGCCCCAGCATTTT
CASSLGTGGTSNQPQHF
>NA|TRBJ2-1|TRBV5-1|NA
TGCGCCAGCAGCTTGGCGACATCGAACAATGAGCAGTTCTTC
CASSLATSNNEQFF
>NA|TRBJ2-1|TRBV24-1|NA
TGTGCCACCAGTGACCCCCGGTTCTACAATGAGCAGTTCTTC
CATSDPRFYNEQFF
>NA|TRBJ1-4|TRBV2|TRBD1
TGTGCCAGCAGTCTTGACAGGGTCGAGAATGAAAAACTGTTTTTT
CASSLDRVENEKLFF
>NA|TRBJ2-5|TRBV6-5|NA
TGTGCCAGCAGTAAACTCGGGGAGACCCAGTACTTC
CASSKLGETQYF
>NA|TRBJ1-1|TRBV11-2|NA
TGTGCCAGCAGCTTAGCCCTCCGGGGGGGGGACACTGAAGCTTTCTTT
CASSLALRGGDTEAFF
>NA|TRBJ1-4|TRBV2|NA
TGTGCCAGCAGTGAAGCCCGATCCTCCAGGGGACTGTTTTTT
CASSEARSSRGLFF
>once|TRBJ1-6|TRBV3-1/TRBV3-2|NA
TGTGCCAGCAGCCAACCTCAAGGGGGGGGCTCCTATAATTCACCCCTCCACTTT
CASSQPQGGGSYNSPLHF
>NA|TRBJ2-5|TRBV19|NA
TGTGCCAGTAGTATCCCCTCCGGAGAGACCCAGTACTTC
CASSIPSGETQYF
>NA|TRBJ1-4|TRBV25-1|NA
TGTGCCAGCAGTGGTAAGACAAGGCATGAAAAACTGTTTTTT
CASSGKTRHEKLFF
>NA|TRBJ2-7|TRBV11-3|TRBD1
TGTGCCAGCGCGACAGGGGGAAATGGCGAGCAGTACTTC
CASATGGNGEQYF
>NA|TRBJ1-6|TRBV4-1|NA
TGCGCCAGCAGTGAACTCATTAATTCACCCCTCCACTTT
CASSELINSPLHF
>NA|TRBJ2-2|TRBV12-3/TRBV12-4|NA
TGTGCCAGCAGGAAAGGGGGTCGGGAGCTGTTTTTT
CASRKGGRELFF
>NA|TRBJ1-1|TRBV7-9|NA
TGTGCCAGCAGGTTAACAGAGAACACTGAAGCTTTCTTT
CASRLTENTEAFF
>few|TRBJ2-1|TRBV11-2|NA
TGTGCCAGCACGGATGTAGGGGATGAGCAGTTCTTC
CASTDVGDEQFF
>few|TRBJ2-3|TRBV27|NA
TGTGCCAGCAGTCCCTGGTCGGGTTCTAGCACAGATACGCAGTATTTT
CASSPWSGSSTDTQYF
>NA|TRBJ2-2|TRBV18|TRBD1
TGTGCCAGCGGACAGGGGACGAACACCGGGGAGCTGTTTTTT
CASGQGTNTGELFF
>few|TRBJ1-4|TRBV21-1|NA
TGTGCCAGCACAAAGACAGTCTTGTACGAAAAACTGTTTTTT
CASTKTVLYEKLFF
>NA|TRBJ1-2|TRBV4-3|NA
TGCGCCAGCAGCCAAGAGCGGACAACCTATGGCTACACCTTC
CASSQERTTYGYTF
>NA|TRBJ2-2|TRBV24-1|NA
TGTGCCACCAGTGACCGAGGGAGGGGGATGGGCCCCGGGGAGCTGTTTTTT
CATSDRGRGMGPGELFF
>few|TRBJ1-4|TRBV27|TRBD1
TGTGCCAGCAGTCCGGGACAGCCTAATGAAAAACTGTTTTTT
CASSPGQPNEKLFF
>NA|TRBJ1-3|TRBV6-5|TRBD1
TGTGCCAGCAGGCGTGGACAGGGTCGGAACACCATATATTTT
CASRRGQGRNTIYF
>few|TRBJ2-1|TRBV11-2|TRBD2
TGTGCCAGCACCCCTATCGGGGGGACTTTAGGGTACAATGAGCAGTTCTTC
CASTPIGGTLGYNEQFF